This T cell receptor (beta chain) was captured in a study of read filtering for tumor transcriptome and immune sequencing. Study in general: Transcriptome libraries were built from DNase-treated RNA. Notes on the study in general: The sorted CD138-negative fraction was a mixed bone marrow immune population, not purified T cells.

Every patient had bone marrow sampled while the disease was active. This clonotype is a singleton in its sample. The antigen is undetermined. A much larger clone is a single base away; this may be a read error. This library used around 400 ng RNA and molecular barcoded adaptors spanning alpha/delta and beta/gamma chains. TCRdb re-called the reads with MiXCR, one entry per CDR3 protein. The sample has about 40,000 distinct CDR3 sequences, around 13% seen once; the top ten hold around 26%. The CDR3 runs to 13 residues. The germline V gene has CDR1 SGHRS and CDR2 YFSETQ. Trimming stripped 2 bases from V and 7 bases from J, with 10 bases between.

The V call is TRBV5-1, the J call TRBJ2-4; D is possibly TRBD1 (6 bases). Sequenced sample: a population of CD138-negative cells sorted from bone marrow. The clonotype comes from a donor aged 40 or older with multiple myeloma. CDR3 in amino acids: CASSFDRSNIQYF. DNA of the CDR3: TGCGCCAGCAGCTTTGACAGGAGCAACATTCAGTACTTC.